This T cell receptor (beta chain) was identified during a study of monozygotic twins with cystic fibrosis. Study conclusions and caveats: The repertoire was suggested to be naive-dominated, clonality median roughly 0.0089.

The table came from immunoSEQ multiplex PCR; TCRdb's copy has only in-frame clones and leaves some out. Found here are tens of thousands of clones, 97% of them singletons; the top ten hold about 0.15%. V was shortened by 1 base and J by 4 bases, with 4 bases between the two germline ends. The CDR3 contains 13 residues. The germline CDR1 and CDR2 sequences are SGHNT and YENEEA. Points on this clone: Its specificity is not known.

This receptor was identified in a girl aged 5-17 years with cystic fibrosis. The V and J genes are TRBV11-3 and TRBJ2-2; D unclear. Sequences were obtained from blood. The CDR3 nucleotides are TGTGCCAGCAGCTTAGGTCCCACCGGGGAGCTGTTTTTT. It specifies CASSLGPTGELFF.